The T cell receptor beta chain described here comes from a study of T cell responses to AZD1222 COVID-19 vaccine. Whole-study results and caveats: Scientists sampled the repertoires only once the peak T cell response had passed.

As regards this clone: The target antigen is unknown.

The germline V gene has CDR1 ENHRY and CDR2 SYGVKD. This CDR3 has 11 amino acids. Trimming took 10 bases from V and 5 from J, leaving 12 bases between them. The method was immunoSEQ multiplex PCR; TCRdb's version includes in-frame clones alone and lacks a portion of them. The top ten clones hold 0.91% of a sample with some 120,000 clones, about 93% of them seen once. This chain joins TRBV10-3 and TRBJ2-7; unclear D gene. This TCR was recovered from an adult in good health. The sample here was peripheral blood, taken on day 0 of AZD1222 vaccination. Here the CDR3 reads CATRLNDEQYF. The CDR3 coding sequence is TGTGCCACCCGCCTGAATGACGAGCAGTACTTC.